This T cell receptor (beta chain) is from a study of cytomegalovirus exposure and HLA in healthy donors. Across the study: Unique TCRs from HLA-typed donors, about 85 million of them, were held in an early data release. Regarding the study as a whole: Previously analyzed data showed that most TCR beta V segments were productive at a frequency of about 87% or about 30%. The classifier reportedly diagnosed cytomegalovirus status with high sensitivity and specificity.

The PCR ran on 60 Vbeta and 13 Jbeta primers. Authors' data handling: Later, roughly 80 million unique TCR beta chains were counted in an analysis, and approximately 9.9 million of them were shared. Produced via immunoSEQ multiplex PCR; TCRdb's table is partial and in-frame only. D and trimming were read from the DNA, whereas the V and J calls and clone size are those reported in that table. The sample shows approximately 130,000 clones, about 70% of them seen only once. As regards this clone: Its cognate antigen is unknown.

In germline, CDR1 is SGHDN, CDR2 FVKESK. The CDR3 extends over 13 amino acids. Trimming removed 1 base from V and 5 bases from J, with 5 bases in between. The chain carries TRBV14 and TRBJ2-2, with D uncertain. The source material was PBMCs. The TCR sequence derives from a woman aged 60-70 years in good health and CMV-seropositive. CDR3 residues: CASSQGGTGELFF. The CDR3 DNA reads as TGTGCCAGCAGCCAAGGAGGAACCGGGGAGCTGTTTTTT.